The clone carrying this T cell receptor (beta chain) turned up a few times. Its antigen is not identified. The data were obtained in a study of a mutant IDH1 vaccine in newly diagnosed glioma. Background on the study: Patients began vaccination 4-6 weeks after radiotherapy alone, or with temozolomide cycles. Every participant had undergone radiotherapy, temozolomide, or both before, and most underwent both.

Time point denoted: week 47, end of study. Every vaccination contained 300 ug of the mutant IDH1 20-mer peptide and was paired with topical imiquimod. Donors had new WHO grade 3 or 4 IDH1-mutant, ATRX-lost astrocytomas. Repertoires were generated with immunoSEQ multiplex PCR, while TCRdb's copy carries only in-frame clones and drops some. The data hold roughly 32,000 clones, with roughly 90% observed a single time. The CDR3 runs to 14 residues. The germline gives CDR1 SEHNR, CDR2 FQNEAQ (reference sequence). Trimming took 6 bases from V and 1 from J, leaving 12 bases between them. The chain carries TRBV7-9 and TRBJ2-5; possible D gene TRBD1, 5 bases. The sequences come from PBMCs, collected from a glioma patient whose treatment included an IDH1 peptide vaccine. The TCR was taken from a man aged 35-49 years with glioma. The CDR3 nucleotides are TGTGCCAGCAGGACAGTCGGCTCCCAAGAGACCCAGTACTTC. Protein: CASRTVGSQETQYF.